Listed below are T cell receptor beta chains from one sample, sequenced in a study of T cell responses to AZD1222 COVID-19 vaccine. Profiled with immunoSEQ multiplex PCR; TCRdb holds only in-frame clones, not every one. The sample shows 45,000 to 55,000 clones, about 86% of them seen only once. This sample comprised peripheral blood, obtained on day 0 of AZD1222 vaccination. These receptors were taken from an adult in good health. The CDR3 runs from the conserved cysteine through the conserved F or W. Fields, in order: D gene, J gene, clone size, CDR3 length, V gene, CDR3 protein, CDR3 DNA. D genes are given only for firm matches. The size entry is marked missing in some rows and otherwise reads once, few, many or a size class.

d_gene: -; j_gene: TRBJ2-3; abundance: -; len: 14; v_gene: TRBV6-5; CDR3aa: CASTQALALKTQYF; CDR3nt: TGTGCCAGCACGCAAGCGCTTGCGCTAAAAACGCAGTATTTT
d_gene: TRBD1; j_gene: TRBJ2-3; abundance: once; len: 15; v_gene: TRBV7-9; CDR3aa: CASSDRGTSTDTQYF; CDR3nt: TGTGCCAGCAGCGACAGGGGTACTAGCACAGATACGCAGTATTTT
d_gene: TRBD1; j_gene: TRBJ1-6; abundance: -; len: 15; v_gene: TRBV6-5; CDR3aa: CASRPTGGANSPLHF; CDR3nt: TGTGCCAGCAGACCTACAGGGGGCGCTAATTCACCCCTCCACTTT
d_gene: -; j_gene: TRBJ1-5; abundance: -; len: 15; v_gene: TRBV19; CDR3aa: CASSIGRGGNQPQHF; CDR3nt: TGTGCCAGTAGTATAGGGCGTGGGGGCAATCAGCCCCAGCATTTT
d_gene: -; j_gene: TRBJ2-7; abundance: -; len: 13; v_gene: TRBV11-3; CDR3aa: CASSFSDTYEQYF; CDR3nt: TGTGCCAGCAGCTTCTCTGACACCTACGAGCAGTACTTC
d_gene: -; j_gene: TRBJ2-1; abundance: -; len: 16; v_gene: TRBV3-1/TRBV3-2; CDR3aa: CASSQASAPLYNEQFF; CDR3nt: TGTGCCAGCAGCCAAGCTTCGGCCCCCCTATACAATGAGCAGTTCTTC
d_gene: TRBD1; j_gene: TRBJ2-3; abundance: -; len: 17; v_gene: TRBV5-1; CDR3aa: CASSLEDRGRPGDTQYF; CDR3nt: TGCGCCAGCAGCTTGGAAGACAGGGGCCGTCCGGGAGATACGCAGTATTTT
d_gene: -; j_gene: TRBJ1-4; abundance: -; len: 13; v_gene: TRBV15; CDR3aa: CATTKGENEKLFF; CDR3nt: TGTGCCACCACGAAGGGGGAAAATGAAAAACTGTTTTTT
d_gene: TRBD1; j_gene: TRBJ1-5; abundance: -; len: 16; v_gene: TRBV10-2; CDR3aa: CASSESGQVSNQPQHF; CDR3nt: TGCGCCAGCAGTGAGTCTGGACAGGTTAGCAATCAGCCCCAGCATTTT
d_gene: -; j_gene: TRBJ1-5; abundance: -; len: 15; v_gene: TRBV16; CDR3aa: CASSQSAGFNQPQHF; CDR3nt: TGTGCCAGCAGCCAATCTGCGGGGTTCAATCAGCCCCAGCATTTT
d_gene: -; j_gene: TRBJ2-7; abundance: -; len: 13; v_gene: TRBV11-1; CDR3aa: CASSFDRPYEQYF; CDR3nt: TGTGCCAGCAGCTTTGACCGCCCCTACGAGCAGTACTTC
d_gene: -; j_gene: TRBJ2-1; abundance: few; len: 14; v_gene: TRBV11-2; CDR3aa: CASSLDTRNNEQFF; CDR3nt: TGTGCCAGCAGCTTAGACACACGGAATAATGAGCAGTTCTTC
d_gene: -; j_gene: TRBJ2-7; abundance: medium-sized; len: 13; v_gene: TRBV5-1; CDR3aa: CASSFTGLYEQYF; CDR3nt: TGCGCCAGCAGCTTTACGGGGCTCTACGAGCAGTACTTC
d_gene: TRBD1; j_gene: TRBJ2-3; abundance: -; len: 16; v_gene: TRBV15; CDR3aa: CATSRVLGQRTDTQYF; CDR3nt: TGTGCCACCAGCAGAGTATTGGGACAGCGCACAGATACGCAGTATTTT
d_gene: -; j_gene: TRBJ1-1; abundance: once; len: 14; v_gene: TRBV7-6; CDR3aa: CASSLNRGRAEAFF; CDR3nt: TGTGCCAGCAGCCTAAACCGAGGGCGCGCTGAAGCTTTCTTT
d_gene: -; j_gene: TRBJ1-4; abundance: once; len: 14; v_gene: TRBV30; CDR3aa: CAWRGAGANEKLFF; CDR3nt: TGTGCCTGGAGGGGGGCAGGCGCTAATGAAAAACTGTTTTTT
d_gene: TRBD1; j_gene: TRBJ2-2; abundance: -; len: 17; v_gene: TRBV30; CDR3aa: CAWKEQGGGFRTGELFF; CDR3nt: TGTGCCTGGAAAGAACAGGGGGGAGGTTTTCGAACCGGGGAGCTGTTTTTT
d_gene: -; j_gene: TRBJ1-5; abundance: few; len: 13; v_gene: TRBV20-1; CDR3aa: CSASKPGNQPQHF; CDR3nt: TGCAGTGCTAGTAAACCCGGCAATCAGCCCCAGCATTTT
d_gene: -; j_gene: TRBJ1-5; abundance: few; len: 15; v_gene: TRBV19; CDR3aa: CASSPIRYSNQPQHF; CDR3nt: TGTGCCAGTAGTCCCATAAGGTATAGCAATCAGCCCCAGCATTTT
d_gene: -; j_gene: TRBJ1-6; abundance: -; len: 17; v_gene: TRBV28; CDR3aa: CASSLWQGNPGNSPLHF; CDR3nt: TGTGCCAGCAGTTTATGGCAGGGGAACCCGGGAAATTCACCCCTCCACTTT
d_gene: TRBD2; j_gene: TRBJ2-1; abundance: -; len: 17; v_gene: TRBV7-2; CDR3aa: CASSSRTSGGLTNEQFF; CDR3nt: TGTGCCAGCAGCTCTCGGACTAGCGGGGGGTTAACCAATGAGCAGTTCTTC
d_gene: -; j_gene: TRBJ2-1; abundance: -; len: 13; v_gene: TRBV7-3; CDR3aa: CASSPRTGGLQFF; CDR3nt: TGTGCCAGCAGCCCCCGAACAGGTGGGCTGCAGTTCTTC
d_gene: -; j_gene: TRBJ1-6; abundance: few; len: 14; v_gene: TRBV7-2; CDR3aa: CASSERTAMSPLHF; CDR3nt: TGTGCCAGCAGCGAACGGACGGCCATGTCACCCCTCCACTTT
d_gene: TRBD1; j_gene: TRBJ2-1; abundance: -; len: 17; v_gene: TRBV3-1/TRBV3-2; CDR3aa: CASSRRGQGVTYNEQFF; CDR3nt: TGTGCCAGCAGCCGCCGGGGACAGGGGGTTACCTACAATGAGCAGTTCTTC
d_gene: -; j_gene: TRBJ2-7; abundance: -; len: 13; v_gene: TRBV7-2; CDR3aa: CASSLMSPFEQYF; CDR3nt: TGTGCCAGCAGCTTAATGTCTCCTTTCGAGCAGTACTTC
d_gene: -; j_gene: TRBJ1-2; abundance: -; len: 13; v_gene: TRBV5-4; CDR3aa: CASSTDGLYGYTF; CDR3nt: TGTGCCAGCAGCACCGACGGACTCTATGGCTACACCTTC
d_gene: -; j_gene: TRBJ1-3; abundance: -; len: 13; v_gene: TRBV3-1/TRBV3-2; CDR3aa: CASSASSGNTIYF; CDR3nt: TGTGCCAGCAGCGCCTCCAGCGGAAACACCATATATTTT
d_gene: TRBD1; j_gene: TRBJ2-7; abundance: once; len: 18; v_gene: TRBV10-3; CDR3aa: CAISESFSRGQADYEQYF; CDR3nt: TGTGCCATCAGTGAGTCTTTTTCGAGGGGACAGGCCGACTACGAGCAGTACTTC
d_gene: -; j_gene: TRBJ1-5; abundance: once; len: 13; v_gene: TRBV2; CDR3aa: CASNFGAFGAQHF; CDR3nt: TGTGCCAGCAACTTCGGGGCCTTCGGGGCCCAGCATTTT
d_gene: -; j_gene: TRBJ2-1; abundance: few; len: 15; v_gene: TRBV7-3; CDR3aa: CASTPRGPGRNEQFF; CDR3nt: TGTGCCAGCACCCCTCGGGGGCCCGGAAGGAATGAGCAGTTCTTC
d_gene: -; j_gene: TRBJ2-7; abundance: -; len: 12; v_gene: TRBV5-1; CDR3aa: CASRQDTYEQYF; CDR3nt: TGCGCCAGCCGTCAGGACACCTACGAGCAGTACTTC
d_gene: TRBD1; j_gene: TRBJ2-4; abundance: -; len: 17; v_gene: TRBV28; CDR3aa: CASSSWTGVGTKNIQYF; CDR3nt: TGTGCCAGCAGTTCATGGACAGGGGTTGGGACCAAAAACATTCAGTACTTC
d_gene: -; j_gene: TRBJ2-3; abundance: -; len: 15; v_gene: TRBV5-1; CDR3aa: CASRRDGGPTDTQYF; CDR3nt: TGCGCCAGCAGAAGGGACGGGGGGCCCACAGATACGCAGTATTTT
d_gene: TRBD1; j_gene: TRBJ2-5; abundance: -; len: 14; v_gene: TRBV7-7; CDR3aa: CASSLGQGVETQYF; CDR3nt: TGTGCTAGCAGCTTAGGACAGGGGGTGGAGACCCAGTACTTC
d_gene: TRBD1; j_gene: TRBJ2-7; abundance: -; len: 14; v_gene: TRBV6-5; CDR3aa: CASSPRDRGYEQYF; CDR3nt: TGTGCCAGCAGTCCCCGGGACAGGGGCTACGAGCAGTACTTC
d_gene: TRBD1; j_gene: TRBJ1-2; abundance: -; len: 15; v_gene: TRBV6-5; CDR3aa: CASRPQGSTNYGYTF; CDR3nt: TGTGCCAGCAGGCCACAGGGGAGTACTAACTATGGCTACACCTTC
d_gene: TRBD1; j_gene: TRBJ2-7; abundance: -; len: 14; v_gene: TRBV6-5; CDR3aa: CASSSIRQGYEQYF; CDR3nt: TGTGCCAGCAGTTCGATTAGACAGGGGTACGAGCAGTACTTC
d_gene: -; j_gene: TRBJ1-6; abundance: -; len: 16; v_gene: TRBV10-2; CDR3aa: CASSDPPALGNSPLHF; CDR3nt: TGCGCCAGCAGTGACCCACCGGCCTTAGGGAATTCACCCCTCCACTTT
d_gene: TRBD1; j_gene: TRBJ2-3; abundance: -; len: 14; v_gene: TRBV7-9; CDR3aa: CASSSGQGEDTQYF; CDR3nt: TGTGCCAGCAGCTCGGGACAGGGGGAAGATACGCAGTATTTT
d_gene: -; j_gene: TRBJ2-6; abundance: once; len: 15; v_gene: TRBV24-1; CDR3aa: CATSDHGSGANVLTF; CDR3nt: TGTGCCACCAGTGATCACGGCTCTGGGGCCAACGTCCTGACTTTC
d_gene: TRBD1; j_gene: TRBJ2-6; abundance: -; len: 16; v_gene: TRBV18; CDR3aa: CASSGTGNSGANVLTF; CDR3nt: TGTGCCAGCTCAGGGACAGGGAACTCTGGGGCCAACGTCCTGACTTTC
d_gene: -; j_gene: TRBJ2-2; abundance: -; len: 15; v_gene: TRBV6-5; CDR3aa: CASSWRGLNTGELFF; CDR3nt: TGTGCCAGCAGTTGGAGAGGTCTGAACACCGGGGAGCTGTTTTTT
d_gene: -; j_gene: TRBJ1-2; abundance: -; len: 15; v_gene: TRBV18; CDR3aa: CASSPGQGNDYGYTF; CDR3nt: TGTGCCAGCTCACCGGGGCAGGGGAATGACTATGGCTACACCTTC